The entry that follows covers one T cell receptor (beta chain) sequence. The antigen is not known. CDR3 size: 18 residues. V lost 1 base and J 4 bases, leaving 20 bases between the germline ends. The V gene's germline CDR1 is SGHVS and CDR2 FQNEAQ. Assay used: immunoSEQ multiplex PCR; TCRdb lists only in-frame clones, some missing. The profile shows 200,000 to 300,000 clones, roughly 87% of them singletons. This entry comes from a study of cytomegalovirus exposure and HLA in healthy donors. Study in general: The approximately 120 validation repertoires used the same platform as the roughly 620 first-cohort repertoires, a later analysis reported.

The study, taken as a whole, reports: In a later analysis, first-cohort TCR clusters were found to tend to co-occur in the 120 validation repertoires.

This receptor was identified in a woman in her twenties or thirties in good health and CMV-seronegative. V usage is TRBV7-8 and J usage is TRBJ2-4, with D possibly being TRBD1 (6 bases). The sequencing input was PBMCs. CDR3 DNA sequence: TGTGCCAGCAGCTTAGAGAGGGGGTGGCAGGACAGAAAAAACATTCAGTACTTC. Its protein product is CASSLERGWQDRKNIQYF.